This TCR beta chain was retrieved from a study of CD8+ T cells in alopecia areata. The wider study: A 6-month period off drug followed tofacitinib, which lasted 6 to 18 months. Study-wide results and limits: Lesional scalp displayed greater clonality than normal scalp, most notably in alopecia totalis/universalis. While tofacitinib was given, many expanded lesional clones persisted in scalp and blood. Sequence data from scalp samples additionally include resident alphabeta T cells of normal skin.

As for this clone: Antigen: not known.

RNA extraction and reverse transcription yielded cDNA as sequencing template. Assay: immunoSEQ multiplex PCR; the TCRdb copy retains only in-frame clones and omits some. This table has several thousand clones, 63% appearing once. Stated treatment: oral pan-JAK inhibitor, 5-10 mg twice daily. Alopecia areata patients gave lesional scalp punch biopsies and peripheral blood samples. The CDR3 contains 14 residues. V lost 5 bases and J lost 0, with 11 bases in between. Germline values: CDR1 SGHTA, CDR2 FQGNSA. This clonotype originated in a human donor with alopecia areata. This material consisted of skin, taken at week 4, from a patient treated with tofacitinib. V is TRBV7-2 and J is TRBJ2-7; D is uncertain. This CDR3 is CASSPLVLSYEQYF. CDR3 bases: TGTGCCAGCAGCCCGCTCGTCCTCTCCTACGAGCAGTACTTC.